This TCR beta chain was documented in a study of cytomegalovirus exposure and HLA in healthy donors. This clone is a singleton in its sample. Per the germline V gene, CDR1 is MNHEY and CDR2 is SVGAGI. Trimming took off 0 bases at V and 7 bases at J, with 12 bases between the two ends. This CDR3 comprises 14 residues. Amplification used 60 Vbeta primers and 13 Jbeta primers. Original methodology: The authors later counted about 80 million unique TCR beta chains, around 9.9 million of them shared. The protocol was immunoSEQ multiplex PCR, while the TCRdb copy is restricted to in-frame clones and leaves out a portion. The V and J calls and the clone size are those of that table, but D and trimming were determined from the DNA. The table lists roughly 130,000 clones, roughly two thirds of them singletons, with 1.3% in the top ten.

The source of this sequence is a woman in her thirties or forties in good health and CMV-seronegative. The sample comprised PBMCs. The chain uses TRBV6-5 and TRBJ1-1; maybe TRBD1 (5 bases). The chain's CDR3 is CASSYSGARIEAFF. The CDR3 bases are TGTGCCAGCAGTTACTCAGGGGCCCGGATTGAAGCTTTCTTT.